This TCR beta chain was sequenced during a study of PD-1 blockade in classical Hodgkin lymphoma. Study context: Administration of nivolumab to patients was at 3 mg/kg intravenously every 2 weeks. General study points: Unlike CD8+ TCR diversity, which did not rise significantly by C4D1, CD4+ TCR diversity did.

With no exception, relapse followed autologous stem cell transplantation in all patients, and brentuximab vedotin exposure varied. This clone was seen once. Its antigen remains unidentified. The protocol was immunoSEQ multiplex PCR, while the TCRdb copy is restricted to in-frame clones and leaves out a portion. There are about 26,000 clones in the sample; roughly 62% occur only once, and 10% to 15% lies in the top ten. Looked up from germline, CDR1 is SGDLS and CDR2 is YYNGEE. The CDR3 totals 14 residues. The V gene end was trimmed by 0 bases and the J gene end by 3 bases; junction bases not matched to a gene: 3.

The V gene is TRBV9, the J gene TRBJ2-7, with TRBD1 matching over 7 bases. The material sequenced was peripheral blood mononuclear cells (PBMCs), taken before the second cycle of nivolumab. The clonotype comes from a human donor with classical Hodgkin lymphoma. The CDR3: CASSVETGDYEQYF. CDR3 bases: TGTGCCAGCAGCGTAGAAACAGGGGACTACGAGCAGTACTTC.